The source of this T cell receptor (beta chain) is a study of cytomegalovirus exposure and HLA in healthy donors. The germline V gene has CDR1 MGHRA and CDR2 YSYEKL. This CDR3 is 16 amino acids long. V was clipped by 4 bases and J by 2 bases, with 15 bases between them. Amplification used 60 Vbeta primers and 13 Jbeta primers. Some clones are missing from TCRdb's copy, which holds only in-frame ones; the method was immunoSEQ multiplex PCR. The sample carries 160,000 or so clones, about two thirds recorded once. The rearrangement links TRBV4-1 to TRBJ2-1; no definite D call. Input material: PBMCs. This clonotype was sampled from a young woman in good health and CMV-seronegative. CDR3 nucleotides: TGCGCCAGCAGCCCCTACACTACCCCTCCCTACAATGAGCAGTTCTTC. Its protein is CASSPYTTPPYNEQFF.